Listed below are T cell receptor beta chains from one sample, sequenced in a study of cytomegalovirus exposure and HLA in healthy donors. The data were produced by immunoSEQ multiplex PCR, yet TCRdb's version contains in-frame clones alone and is incomplete. The repertoire consists of 200,000 or so clones, with roughly 70% occurring once and the leading ten covering 2.6%. Sample: PBMCs. The source is a man between 40 and 49 years old in good health and CMV-seropositive. Both conserved end residues are part of each CDR3. Fields, in order: clone size, J gene, D gene, V gene, CDR3 protein, CDR3 DNA. A D gene is named only where the DNA matches it firmly. Clone size is not always given. Where it is, it says once, few, many or a class for expanded clones.

>NA|TRBJ2-7|NA|TRBV2
CATAPGEAYEQYF
TGTGCCACCGCCCCCGGAGAAGCCTACGAGCAGTACTTC
>NA|TRBJ1-2|NA|TRBV6-1
CASSEVGSGGYTF
TGTGCCAGCAGTGAAGTAGGTTCGGGGGGCTACACCTTC
>few|TRBJ2-2|TRBD2|TRBV4-1
CASSPWTSNTGELFF
TGTGCCAGCAGCCCCTGGACTAGCAACACCGGGGAGCTGTTTTTT
>few|TRBJ1-2|TRBD1|TRBV2
CARGTAGYTF
TGTGCCAGGGGGACAGCGGGCTACACCTTC
>NA|TRBJ2-7|NA|TRBV6-1
CASSENQILYEQYF
TGTGCCAGCAGTGAAAACCAGATCCTCTACGAGCAGTACTTC
>NA|TRBJ1-1|NA|TRBV19
CASSIQQGSEAFF
TGTGCCAGTAGTATCCAACAGGGTTCTGAAGCTTTCTTT
>NA|TRBJ2-7|NA|TRBV5-1
CASSLEGSGWPSEQYF
TGCGCCAGCAGCTTGGAGGGCAGTGGTTGGCCTAGCGAGCAGTACTTC
>once|TRBJ2-3|NA|TRBV28
CASRPATDTQYF
TGTGCCAGCAGGCCAGCGACAGATACGCAGTATTTT
>few|TRBJ1-4|NA|TRBV27
CASSFGGGGEKLFF
TGTGCCAGCAGTTTCGGAGGGGGAGGGGAAAAACTGTTTTTT
>once|TRBJ1-6|NA|TRBV9
CASSMGHPNSPLHF
TGTGCCAGCAGCATGGGACATCCAAATTCACCCCTCCACTTT
>NA|TRBJ2-1|TRBD2|TRBV4-2
CASSQEQTPGLVNLDEQFF
TGTGCCAGCAGCCAAGAACAAACGCCTGGACTAGTGAATCTCGATGAGCAGTTCTTC
>NA|TRBJ2-7|NA|TRBV27
CASSSRLSSYEQYF
TGTGCCAGCAGCTCTCGACTTAGCTCCTACGAGCAGTACTTC
>NA|TRBJ2-7|TRBD2|TRBV19
CASSTTSGGSYEQYF
TGTGCCAGTAGTACTACTAGCGGGGGGTCCTACGAGCAGTACTTC
>NA|TRBJ2-1|NA|TRBV5-1
CASSSGQGYNEQFF
TGCGCCAGCAGCTCGGGACAAGGTTACAATGAGCAGTTCTTC
>few|TRBJ2-5|NA|TRBV11-2
CASSLGAQETQYF
TGTGCCAGCAGCTTAGGGGCACAAGAGACCCAGTACTTC
>NA|TRBJ1-5|NA|TRBV7-8
CASSLGRKDQPQHF
TGTGCCAGCAGCTTAGGCAGGAAGGATCAGCCCCAGCATTTT
>NA|TRBJ2-3|NA|TRBV10-3
CAIRASGDTQYF
TGTGCCATCAGGGCCTCTGGAGATACGCAGTATTTT
>few|TRBJ1-5|NA|TRBV6-4
CASTPSRGGSNQPQHF
TGTGCCAGCACTCCTAGTAGGGGTGGAAGCAATCAGCCCCAGCATTTT
>NA|TRBJ1-1|NA|TRBV5-8
CASSLLVVTSEAEAFF
TGTGCCAGCAGCTTGTTGGTGGTAACCTCGGAGGCTGAAGCTTTCTTT
>few|TRBJ1-5|NA|TRBV4-3
CASSQETGSQPQHF
TGCGCCAGCAGCCAAGAGACCGGGAGTCAGCCCCAGCATTTT
>NA|TRBJ2-3|NA|TRBV25-1
CASSRSSGTDTQYF
TGTGCCAGCAGTAGAAGCAGCGGCACAGATACGCAGTATTTT
>NA|TRBJ1-1|TRBD1|TRBV9
CASSPRGQEGTEAFF
TGTGCCAGCAGCCCCAGGGGGCAAGAGGGGACTGAAGCTTTCTTT
>NA|TRBJ2-7|TRBD1|TRBV2
CASSHDPGGSRTYEQYF
TGTGCCAGCAGTCACGACCCAGGGGGTTCCCGTACCTACGAGCAGTACTTC
>NA|TRBJ2-6|TRBD1|TRBV5-1
CASSPDRAGANVLTF
TGCGCCAGCAGCCCGGACAGGGCTGGGGCCAACGTCCTGACTTTC
>NA|TRBJ1-3|NA|TRBV6-1
CASSFSGNTIYF
TGTGCCAGCAGCTTCTCTGGAAACACCATATATTTT
>few|TRBJ2-5|NA|TRBV5-4
CASSLVGGEKTQYF
TGTGCCAGCAGCTTGGTAGGGGGAGAAAAGACCCAGTACTTC
>NA|TRBJ2-7|TRBD2|TRBV7-2
CASSPRAGGQGEQYF
TGTGCCAGCAGCCCTCGGGCGGGGGGTCAGGGAGAGCAGTACTTC
>NA|TRBJ1-5|NA|TRBV5-5
CASSLMGGINQPQHF
TGTGCCAGCAGCTTGATGGGAGGAATCAATCAGCCCCAGCATTTT
>few|TRBJ1-1|NA|TRBV6-6
CASSFREAEAFF
TGTGCCAGCAGTTTCCGAGAGGCTGAAGCTTTCTTT
>NA|TRBJ1-6|NA|TRBV6-1
CASSEVRYNSPLHF
TGTGCCAGCAGTGAAGTCAGGTATAATTCACCCCTCCACTTT
>NA|TRBJ1-1|NA|TRBV6-1
CASSATTDTEAFF
TGTGCCAGCAGTGCGACGACAGACACTGAAGCTTTCTTT
>NA|TRBJ1-2|TRBD1|TRBV29-1
CSVREQGVEGYTF
TGCAGCGTTAGGGAGCAGGGGGTGGAGGGCTACACCTTC
>few|TRBJ1-6|NA|TRBV2
CATIPAGSSPLHF
TGTGCCACCATTCCTGCGGGTTCATCACCCCTCCACTTT
>NA|TRBJ1-5|TRBD1|TRBV11-2
CASSPTGGLGQPQHF
TGTGCCAGCAGCCCGACAGGGGGCTTGGGACAGCCCCAGCATTTT
>NA|TRBJ1-4|NA|TRBV18
CASSPPTGQEAGEKLFF
TGTGCCAGCTCACCACCGACAGGCCAAGAAGCCGGAGAAAAACTGTTTTTT
>NA|TRBJ2-2|NA|TRBV5-1
CASSSQGTGELFF
TGCGCCAGCAGCTCACAGGGAACCGGGGAGCTGTTTTTT
>NA|TRBJ2-1|NA|TRBV5-4
CASSKTQGAYNEQFF
TGTGCCAGCAGTAAAACGCAAGGGGCCTACAATGAGCAGTTCTTC